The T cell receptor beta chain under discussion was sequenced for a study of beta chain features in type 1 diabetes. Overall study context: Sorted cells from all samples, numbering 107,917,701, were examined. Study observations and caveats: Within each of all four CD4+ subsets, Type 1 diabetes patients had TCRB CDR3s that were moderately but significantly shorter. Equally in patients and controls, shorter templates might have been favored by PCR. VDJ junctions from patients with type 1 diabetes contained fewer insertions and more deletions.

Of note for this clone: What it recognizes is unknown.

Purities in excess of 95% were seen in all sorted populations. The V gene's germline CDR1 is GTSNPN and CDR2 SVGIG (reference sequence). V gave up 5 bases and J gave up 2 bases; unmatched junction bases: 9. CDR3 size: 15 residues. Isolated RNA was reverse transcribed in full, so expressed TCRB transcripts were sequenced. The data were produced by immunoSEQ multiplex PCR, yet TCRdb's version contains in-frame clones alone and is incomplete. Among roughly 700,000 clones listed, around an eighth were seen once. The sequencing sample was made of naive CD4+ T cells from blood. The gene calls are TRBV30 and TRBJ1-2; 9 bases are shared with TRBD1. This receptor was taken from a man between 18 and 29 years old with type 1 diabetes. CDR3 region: CAWEDLTGGNYGYTF. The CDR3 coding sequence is TGTGCCTGGGAGGACCTGACAGGGGGGAACTATGGCTACACCTTC.